The 5 T cell receptor beta chains given below trace back to one sample, sequenced in a study of naive and memory T cell subsets. Two oligonucleotides, mixed equimolar, formed the beta constant-region primer covering TRBC1 and TRBC2. TCRdb re-analysed the UMI-ligation and nested PCR reads in MiXCR, keeping a single row per CDR3 protein. The table shows approximately 140,000 distinct CDR3 sequences, with 15% to 20% occurring only once. The specimen sequenced was naive CD4+ T cells from blood. The receptors derive from a human donor in good health.

The sample holds a few counts of this clonotype. The J gene is TRBJ1-5, the V gene TRBV28; TRBD1 matches 7 bases. V lost 8 bases and J lost 0; bases outside the gene matches: 10. Germline V gene sequence: CDR1 MDHEN, CDR2 SYDVKM. The CDR3 is made up of 16 amino acids. CDR3 region: CASSDREPYSNQPQHF. CDR3 DNA sequence: TGTGCCAGCTCAGACAGGGAACCTTATAGCAATCAGCCCCAGCATTTT.

This clonotype was counted between two and nine times. V usage is TRBV4-1 and J usage is TRBJ1-1; no clear D gene. Trimming shortened V by 0 bases and J by 0 bases, and 5 bases separated the two germline ends. This CDR3 is built from 14 residues. Germline values: CDR1 MGHRA, CDR2 YSYEKL. CDR3 bases: TGCGCCAGCAGCCAAGAATTCATGAACACTGAAGCTTTCTTT. Translated: CASSQEFMNTEAFF.

This clonotype was seen only a few times. V gene TRBV18 combines with J gene TRBJ2-1, with 7 nucleotides matching TRBD1. Germline CDR1 reads KGHSH; CDR2 reads LQKENI. The length of the CDR3 is 15 residues. V shed 1 base and J 5 bases; nucleotides not matched to a gene: 5. The CDR3 sequence: CASSPRDSPDNEQFF. The DNA of the CDR3 is TGTGCCAGCTCACCACGGGACAGCCCTGACAATGAGCAGTTCTTC.

The chain combines TRBV29-1 with TRBJ2-4, with D tentatively TRBD1 (5 bases). The CDR3 covers 15 residues. Germline CDR1 SQVTM, CDR2 ANQGSEA. The V end lost 6 bases, the J end lost 3 bases, and 18 bases lay between the germline ends. CDR3 loop: CSVAAPTANKNIQYF. The CDR3 nucleotides read TGCAGCGTCGCTGCCCCGACAGCCAACAAAAACATTCAGTACTTC.

This chain links TRBV19 with TRBJ1-1, with 9 bases identical to TRBD1. V trimming: 4 bases; J trimming: 5 bases; junction bases outside the gene matches: 11. The CDR3 is 16 residues long. Germline V gene sequence: CDR1 LNHDA, CDR2 SQIVND (reference sequence). The CDR3 reads CASSNVPGQGSTEAFF. The CDR3 bases are TGTGCCAGTAGTAACGTACCGGGACAGGGTTCTACTGAAGCTTTCTTT.